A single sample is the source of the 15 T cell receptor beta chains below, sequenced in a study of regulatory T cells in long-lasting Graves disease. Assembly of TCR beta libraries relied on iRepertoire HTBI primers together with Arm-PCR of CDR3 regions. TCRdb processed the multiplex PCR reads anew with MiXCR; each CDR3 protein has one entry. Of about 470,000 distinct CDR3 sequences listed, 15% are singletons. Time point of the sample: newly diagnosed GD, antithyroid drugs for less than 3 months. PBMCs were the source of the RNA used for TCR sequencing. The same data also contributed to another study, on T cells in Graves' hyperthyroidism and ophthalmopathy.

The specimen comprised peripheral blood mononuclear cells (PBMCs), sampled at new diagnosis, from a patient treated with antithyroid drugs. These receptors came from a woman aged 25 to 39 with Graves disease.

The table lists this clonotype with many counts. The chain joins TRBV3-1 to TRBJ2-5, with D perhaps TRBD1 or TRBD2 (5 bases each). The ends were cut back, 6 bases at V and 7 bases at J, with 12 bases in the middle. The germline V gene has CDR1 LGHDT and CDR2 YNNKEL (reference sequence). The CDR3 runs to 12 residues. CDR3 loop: CASSVERGTQYF. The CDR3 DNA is TGTGCCAGCAGTGTAGAGAGGGGGACCCAGTACTTC.

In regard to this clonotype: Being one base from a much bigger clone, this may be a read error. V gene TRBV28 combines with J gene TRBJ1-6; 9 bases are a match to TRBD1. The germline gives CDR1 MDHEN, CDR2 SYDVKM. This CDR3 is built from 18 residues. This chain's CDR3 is CASSFTGTGIRSNSPLRF. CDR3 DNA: TGTGCCAGCAGTTTCACCGGGACAGGGATAAGGTCTAATTCACCCCTCCGCTTT.

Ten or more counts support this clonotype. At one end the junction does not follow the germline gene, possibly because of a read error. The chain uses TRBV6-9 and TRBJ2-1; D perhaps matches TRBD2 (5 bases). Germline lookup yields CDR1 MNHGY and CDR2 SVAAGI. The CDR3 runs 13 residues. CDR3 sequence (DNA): TGTGCCAGCAGTTACTCCGGGGAGCCCCATAAGCTCTTC. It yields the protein CASSYSGEPHKLF.

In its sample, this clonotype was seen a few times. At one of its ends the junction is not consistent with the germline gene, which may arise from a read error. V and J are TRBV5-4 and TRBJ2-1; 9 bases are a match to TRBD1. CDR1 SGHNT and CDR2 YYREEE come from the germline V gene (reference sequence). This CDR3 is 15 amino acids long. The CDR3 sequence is CASSSRDRVYNEQSF. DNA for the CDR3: TGTGCCAGCAGCTCCCGGGACAGGGTCTACAATGAGCAGTCCTTC.

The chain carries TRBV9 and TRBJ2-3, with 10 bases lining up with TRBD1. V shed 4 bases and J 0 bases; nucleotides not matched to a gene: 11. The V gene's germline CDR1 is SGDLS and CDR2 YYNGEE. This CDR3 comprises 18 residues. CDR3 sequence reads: CASSPRDRGFLSTDTQYF. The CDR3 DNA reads TGTGCCAGCAGCCCCCGGGACAGGGGCTTTTTAAGCACAGATACGCAGTATTTT. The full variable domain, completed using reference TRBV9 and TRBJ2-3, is DSGVTQTPKHLITATGQRVTLRCSPRSGDLSVYWYQQSLDQGLQFLIQYYNGEERAKGNILERFSAQQFPDLHSELNLSSLELGDSALYFCASSPRDRGFLSTDTQYFGPGTRLTVL.

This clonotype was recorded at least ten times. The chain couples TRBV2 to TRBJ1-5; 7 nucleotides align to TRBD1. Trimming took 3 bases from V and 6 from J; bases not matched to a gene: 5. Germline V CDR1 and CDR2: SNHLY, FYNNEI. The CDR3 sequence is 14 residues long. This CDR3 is CASSENQGVQPQHF. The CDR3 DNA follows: TGTGCCAGCAGTGAGAATCAGGGGGTTCAGCCCCAGCATTTT.

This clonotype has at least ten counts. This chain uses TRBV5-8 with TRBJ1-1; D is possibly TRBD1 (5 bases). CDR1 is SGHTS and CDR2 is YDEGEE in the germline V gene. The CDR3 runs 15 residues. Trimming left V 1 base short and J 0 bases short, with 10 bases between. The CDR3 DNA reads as TGTGCCAGCAGCTTGTTTGGGACCATGAACACTGAAGCTTTCTTT. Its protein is CASSLFGTMNTEAFF.

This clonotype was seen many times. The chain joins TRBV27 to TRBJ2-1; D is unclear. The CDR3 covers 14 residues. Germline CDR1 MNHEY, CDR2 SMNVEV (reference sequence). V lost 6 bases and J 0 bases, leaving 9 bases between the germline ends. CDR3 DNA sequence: TGTGCCAGCAGCTACACGGACTCCTACAATGAGCAGTTCTTC. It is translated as CASSYTDSYNEQFF.

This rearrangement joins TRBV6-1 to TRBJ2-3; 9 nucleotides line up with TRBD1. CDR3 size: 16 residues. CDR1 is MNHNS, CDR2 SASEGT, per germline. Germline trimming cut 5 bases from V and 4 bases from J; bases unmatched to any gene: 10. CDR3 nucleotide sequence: TGTGCCAGCAGTCGAGACGACAGGGGGGCTGCAGATACGCAGTATTTT. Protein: CASSRDDRGAADTQYF.

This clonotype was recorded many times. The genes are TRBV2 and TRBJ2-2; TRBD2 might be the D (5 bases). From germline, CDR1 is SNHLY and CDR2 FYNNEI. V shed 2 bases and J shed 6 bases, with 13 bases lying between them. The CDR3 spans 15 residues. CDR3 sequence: CASSESGLSAGELFF. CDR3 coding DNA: TGTGCCAGCAGTGAATCCGGACTTTCGGCCGGGGAGCTGTTTTTT.

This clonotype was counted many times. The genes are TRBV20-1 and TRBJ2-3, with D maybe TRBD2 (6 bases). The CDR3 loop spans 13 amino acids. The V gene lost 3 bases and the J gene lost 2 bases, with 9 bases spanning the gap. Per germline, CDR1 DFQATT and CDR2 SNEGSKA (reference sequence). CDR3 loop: CSARLAATDTQYF. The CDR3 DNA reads TGCAGTGCTAGGTTAGCGGCCACAGATACGCAGTATTTT.

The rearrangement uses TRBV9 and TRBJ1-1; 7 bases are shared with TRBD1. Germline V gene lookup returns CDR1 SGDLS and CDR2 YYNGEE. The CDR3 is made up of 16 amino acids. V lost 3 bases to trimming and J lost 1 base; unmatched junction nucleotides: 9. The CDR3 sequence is CASSASDRAGNTEAFF. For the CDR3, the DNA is TGTGCCAGCAGCGCCTCTGACAGGGCCGGGAACACTGAAGCTTTCTTT.

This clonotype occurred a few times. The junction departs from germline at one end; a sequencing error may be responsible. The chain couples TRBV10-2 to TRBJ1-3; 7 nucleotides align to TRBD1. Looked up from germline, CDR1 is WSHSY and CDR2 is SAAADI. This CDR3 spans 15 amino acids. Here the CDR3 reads CASSESEAGGNTTYF. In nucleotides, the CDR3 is TGCGCCAGCAGTGAGTCGGAGGCAGGGGGAAACACCACATATTTT.

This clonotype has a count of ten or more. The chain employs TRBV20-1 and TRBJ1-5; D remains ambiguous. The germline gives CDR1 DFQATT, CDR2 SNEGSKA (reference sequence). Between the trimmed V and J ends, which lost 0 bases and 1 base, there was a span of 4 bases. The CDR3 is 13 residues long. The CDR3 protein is CSARDFSNQPQHF. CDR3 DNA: TGCAGTGCTAGAGATTTCAGCAATCAGCCCCAGCATTTT.

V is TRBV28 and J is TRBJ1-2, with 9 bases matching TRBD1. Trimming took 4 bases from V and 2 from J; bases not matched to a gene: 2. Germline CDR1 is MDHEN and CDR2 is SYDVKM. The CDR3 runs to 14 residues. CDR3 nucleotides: TGTGCCAGCAGTTATACAGGGGGCAACTATGGCTACACCTTC. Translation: CASSYTGGNYGYTF.